A selection of T cell receptor beta chains follows, all from one sample in a study of shared clonotypes between healthy human individuals. Assay used: immunoSEQ multiplex PCR; TCRdb lists only in-frame clones, some missing. The sample has about 490,000 clones, 79% seen once. Sample: PBMCs. Every receptor here comes from a woman aged 40 to 50 in good health. Some clones in this sample may be carry-over from other donors' samples. CDR3s include the opening cysteine and the closing phenylalanine or tryptophan. A D gene is named only where the DNA matches it firmly.

V gene,CDR3 length,D gene,J gene,CDR3 protein
TRBV4-2,16,-,TRBJ1-4,CASSQGTGYINEKLFF
TRBV5-1,11,-,TRBJ2-7,CASSLRGEQYF
TRBV4-1,17,-,TRBJ2-7,CASSQDRRAGASYEQYF
TRBV4-2,17,TRBD1,TRBJ2-1,CASSQQGQGGPKNEQFF
TRBV5-4,14,-,TRBJ2-7,CASSLAGSTYEQYF
TRBV19,14,-,TRBJ1-4,CASSIPQDNEKLFF
TRBV5-4,16,-,TRBJ2-3,CASSLELARSTDTQYF
TRBV5-1,15,TRBD1,TRBJ1-4,CASGPGQGPNEKLFF
TRBV10-3,12,-,TRBJ1-1,CAIRPEDTEAFF
TRBV10-2,15,-,TRBJ2-1,CASSLLGGRVGEQFF
TRBV28,14,-,TRBJ2-1,CARRQFGRYNEQFF
TRBV5-4,14,-,TRBJ2-7,CASSFGGLGREQYF
TRBV9,15,-,TRBJ2-3,CASSPGNPSTDTQYF
TRBV30,14,-,TRBJ2-5,CAWSARALQETQYF
TRBV6-5,10,TRBD2,TRBJ2-7,CASSEGREGF
TRBV4-2,16,TRBD1,TRBJ2-1,CASSQEGGQVANEQFF
TRBV18,13,-,TRBJ1-1,CASDSGGNTEAFF
TRBV11-3,12,-,TRBJ1-1,CASSYRETEAFF
TRBV27,14,-,TRBJ1-1,CASSRDRRTTEAFF
TRBV5-4,14,TRBD2,TRBJ2-7,CASSLEGGAYEQYF
TRBV11-3,14,-,TRBJ2-2,CASSSGRNTGELFF
TRBV5-1,14,-,TRBJ2-7,CASSFRGGGDEQYF
TRBV18,13,-,TRBJ1-1,CASSPEGGTEAFF
TRBV9,15,-,TRBJ2-7,CASSVGQSPSYEQYF
TRBV18,14,-,TRBJ1-5,CASSLAERNQPQHF
TRBV19,15,TRBD1,TRBJ1-5,CASSILRTGGQPQHF
TRBV7-2,15,-,TRBJ2-7,CASSLVAVGAYEQYF
TRBV10-1,17,TRBD2,TRBJ2-2,CASSGTSGRGSTGELFF
TRBV11-2,16,-,TRBJ2-3,CASSPSSRAATDTQYF
TRBV28,13,-,TRBJ2-7,CASSPPEWGEQYF
TRBV28,13,-,TRBJ1-1,CASSLSAIREAFF
TRBV25-1,16,-,TRBJ2-7,CASSESQRQSSYEQYF
TRBV28,17,TRBD2,TRBJ2-7,CASSFRMSGIASYEQYF
TRBV4-1,15,-,TRBJ2-3,CASSQFGASTDTQYF
TRBV6-6,15,-,TRBJ2-3,CASSYGSTGPDTQYF
TRBV5-1,15,TRBD1,TRBJ2-3,CASSSGQGGTDTQYF
TRBV10-3,12,-,TRBJ2-5,CAISDSSETQYF
TRBV7-2,16,TRBD2,TRBJ2-3,CASSPPSGRALHTQYF
TRBV10-2,15,-,TRBJ2-1,CASRNFESSYNEQFF
TRBV30,15,-,TRBJ2-2,CAWGKARLNTGELFF
TRBV5-4,16,-,TRBJ2-6,CASSSGQFSGANVLTF
TRBV7-8,14,-,TRBJ1-1,CASSLVTGNTEAFF
TRBV10-3,15,TRBD2,TRBJ2-1,CAISTSESDYNEQFF
TRBV4-2,15,TRBD1,TRBJ1-3,CASSQVPGQGDTIYF
TRBV19,13,-,TRBJ2-3,CASSKGGTDTQYF
TRBV6-1,15,TRBD1,TRBJ2-5,CASSNRQGPSGTQYF
TRBV5-5,16,TRBD1,TRBJ2-2,CASSLVPDRGTGELFF
TRBV28,16,TRBD1,TRBJ1-1,CASSLVTGGTRTEAFF
TRBV6-6,14,-,TRBJ1-5,CASSWGRNNQPQHF
TRBV5-4,17,TRBD2,TRBJ2-1,CASSSGTSLYSYNEQFF
TRBV29-1,17,-,TRBJ2-5,CSVVAGFGALVQETQYF
TRBV14,14,-,TRBJ2-2,CASSQGRNTGELFF